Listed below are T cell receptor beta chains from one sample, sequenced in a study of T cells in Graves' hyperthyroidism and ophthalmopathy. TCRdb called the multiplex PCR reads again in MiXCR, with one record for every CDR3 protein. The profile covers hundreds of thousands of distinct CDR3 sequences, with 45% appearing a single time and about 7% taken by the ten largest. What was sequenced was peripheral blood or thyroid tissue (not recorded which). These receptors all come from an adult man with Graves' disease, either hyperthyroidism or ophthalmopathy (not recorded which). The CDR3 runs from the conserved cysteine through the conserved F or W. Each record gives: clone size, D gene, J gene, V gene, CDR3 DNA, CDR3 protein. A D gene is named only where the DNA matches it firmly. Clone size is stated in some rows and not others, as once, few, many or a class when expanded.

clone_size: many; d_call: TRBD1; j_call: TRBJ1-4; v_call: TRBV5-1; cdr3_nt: TGCGCCAGCAGCTCGGGACAGAAGAATGAAAAACTGTTTTTT; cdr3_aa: CASSSGQKNEKLFF
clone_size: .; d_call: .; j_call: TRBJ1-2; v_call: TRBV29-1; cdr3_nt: TGCAGCGTGAAACAGGAAACGGGTGGCTACACCTTC; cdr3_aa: CSVKQETGGYTF
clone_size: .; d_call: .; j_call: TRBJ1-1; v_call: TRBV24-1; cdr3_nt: TGTGCCACCAGTGACTACGCAGCCCCCTTTGAAGCTTTCTTT; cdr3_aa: CATSDYAAPFEAFF
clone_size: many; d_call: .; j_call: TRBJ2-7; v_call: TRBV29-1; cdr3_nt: TGCAGCGCCGCGGACTTGAGCGAGCAGTACTTC; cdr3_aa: CSAADLSEQYF
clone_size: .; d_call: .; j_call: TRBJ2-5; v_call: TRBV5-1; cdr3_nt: TGCGCCAGCAGCTTAGGGGTTCCAGAGACCCAGTACTTC; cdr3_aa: CASSLGVPETQYF
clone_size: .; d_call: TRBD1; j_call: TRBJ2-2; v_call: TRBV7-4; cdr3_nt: TGTGCCAGCACCCTTGAAGGGACAGGATGGGCCGGGGAGCTGTTTTTT; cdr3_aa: CASTLEGTGWAGELFF
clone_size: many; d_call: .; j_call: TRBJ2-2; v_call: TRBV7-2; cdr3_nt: TGTGCCAGCAGCTTAGCATCGAACACCGGGGAGCTGTTTTTT; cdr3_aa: CASSLASNTGELFF
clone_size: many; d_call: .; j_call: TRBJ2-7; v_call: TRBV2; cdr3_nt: TGTGCCAGCAGGGCAGGACAGTTTGGGATTATGGACTTC; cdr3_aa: CASRAGQFGIMDF
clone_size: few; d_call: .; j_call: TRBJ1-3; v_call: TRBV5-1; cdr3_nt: TGCGCCAGCAGCGGACCGGACACGACGTCTGGAAACACCATATATTTT; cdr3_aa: CASSGPDTTSGNTIYF
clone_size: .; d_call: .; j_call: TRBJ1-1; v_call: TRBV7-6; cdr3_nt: TGTGCCAGCAGCTTAGTGTCGCAGGGGCGCAACACTGAAGCTTTCTTT; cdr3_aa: CASSLVSQGRNTEAFF
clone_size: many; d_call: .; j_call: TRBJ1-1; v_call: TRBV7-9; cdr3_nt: TGTGCCAGCAGCTTAGGGGGAGGACTAGAAGCTTTCTTT; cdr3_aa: CASSLGGGLEAFF
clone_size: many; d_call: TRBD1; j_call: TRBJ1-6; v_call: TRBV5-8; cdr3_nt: TGTGCCAGCAGCACCGGACAGGGTAGATCACCCCTCCACTTT; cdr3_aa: CASSTGQGRSPLHF
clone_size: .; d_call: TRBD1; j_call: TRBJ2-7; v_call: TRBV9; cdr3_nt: TGTGCCAGCAGCCAGGGGGTAAACGGCTACGAGCAGTACTTC; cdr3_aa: CASSQGVNGYEQYF
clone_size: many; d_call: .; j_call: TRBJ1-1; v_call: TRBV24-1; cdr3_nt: TGTGCCACCGCTACAACCCGGGACACCACTGAAGCTTTCTTT; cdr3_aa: CATATTRDTTEAFF
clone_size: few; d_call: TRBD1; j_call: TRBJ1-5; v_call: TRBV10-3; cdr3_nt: TGTGCCATCAGTGAGGGACAGGGCAATCAGCCCCAGCATTTT; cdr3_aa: CAISEGQGNQPQHF
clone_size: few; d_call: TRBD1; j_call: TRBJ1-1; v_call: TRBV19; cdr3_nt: TGTGCCAGTAGTATCCGGACAGGGGAGACTGAAGCTTTCTTT; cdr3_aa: CASSIRTGETEAFF
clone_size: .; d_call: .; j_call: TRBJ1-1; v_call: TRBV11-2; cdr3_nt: TGTGCCAGCAGCTTAGGTACACCGAGCACTGAAGCTTTCTTT; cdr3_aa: CASSLGTPSTEAFF
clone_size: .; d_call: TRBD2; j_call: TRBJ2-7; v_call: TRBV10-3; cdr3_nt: TGTGCCATCAGTGACACGGGACTAGCGGGCTCCTTC; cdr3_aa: CAISDTGLAGSF
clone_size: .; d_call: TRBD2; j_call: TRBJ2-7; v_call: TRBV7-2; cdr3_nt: TGTGCCAGCAGCTTAGGTTATTCAGCGGGAGGGCTCTACGAGCAGTACTTC; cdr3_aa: CASSLGYSAGGLYEQYF
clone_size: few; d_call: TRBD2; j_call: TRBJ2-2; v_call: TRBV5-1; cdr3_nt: TGCGCCAGCAGCCCTGGGATAGCGGGACTCACCGGGGAGCTGTTTTTT; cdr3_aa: CASSPGIAGLTGELFF
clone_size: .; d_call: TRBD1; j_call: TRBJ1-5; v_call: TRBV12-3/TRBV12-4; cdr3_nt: TGTGCCAGCAGCTATACAGGGGCGAATCAGCCCCAGCATTTT; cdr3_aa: CASSYTGANQPQHF
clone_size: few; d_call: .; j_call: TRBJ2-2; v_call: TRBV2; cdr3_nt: TGTGCCAGCAGTGAACAGGCCGGGGAGCTGTTTTTT; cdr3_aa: CASSEQAGELFF
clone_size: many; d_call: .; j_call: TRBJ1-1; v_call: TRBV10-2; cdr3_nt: TGCGCCAGTCTGGTGGGACTGAACACTGAAGCTTTCTTT; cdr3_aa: CASLVGLNTEAFF
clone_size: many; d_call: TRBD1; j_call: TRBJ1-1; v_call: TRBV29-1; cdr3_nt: TGCAGCGTGGTGGGACAGGTCATGAACACTGAAGCTTTCTTT; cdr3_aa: CSVVGQVMNTEAFF
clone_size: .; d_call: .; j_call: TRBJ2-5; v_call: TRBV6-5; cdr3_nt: TGTGCCAGCAGTTACCCCGGCCGGGGGAAAGAGACCCAGTACTTC; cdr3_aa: CASSYPGRGKETQYF
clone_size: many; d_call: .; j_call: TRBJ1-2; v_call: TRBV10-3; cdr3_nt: TGTGCCATCAGTGATTCAGCCTCTAACTATGGCTACACCTTC; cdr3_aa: CAISDSASNYGYTF
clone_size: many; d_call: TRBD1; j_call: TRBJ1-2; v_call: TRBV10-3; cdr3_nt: TGTGCCATCAGTTCCGGGACAGGGGATGGCTACACCTTC; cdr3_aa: CAISSGTGDGYTF
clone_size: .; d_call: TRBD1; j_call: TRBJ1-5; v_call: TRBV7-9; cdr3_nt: TGTGCCAGCACCCCGGGACAGGTCTGGAATCAGCCCCAGCATTTT; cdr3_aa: CASTPGQVWNQPQHF
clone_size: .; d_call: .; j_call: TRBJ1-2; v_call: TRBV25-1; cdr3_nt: TGTGCCAGCACCGAATGGGGATCAGCTAACTATGGCTACACCTTC; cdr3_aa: CASTEWGSANYGYTF
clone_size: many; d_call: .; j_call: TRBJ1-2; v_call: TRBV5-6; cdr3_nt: TGTGCCAGCAGCTTGGAACAGGGCTTAGGCGGCTACACCTTC; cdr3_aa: CASSLEQGLGGYTF
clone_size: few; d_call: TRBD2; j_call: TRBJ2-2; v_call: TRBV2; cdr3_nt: TGTGCCAGCAGTGGTACTAGCGACACCGGGGAGCTGTTTTTT; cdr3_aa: CASSGTSDTGELFF
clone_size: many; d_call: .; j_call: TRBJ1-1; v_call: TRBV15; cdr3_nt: TGTGCCACCAGTGATCAGGGTTGGGAAACTGAAGCTTTCTTT; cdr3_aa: CATSDQGWETEAFF
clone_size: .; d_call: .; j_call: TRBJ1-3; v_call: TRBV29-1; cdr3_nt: TGCAGCTCACCAGGGATGGGAAACACCATATATTTT; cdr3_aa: CSSPGMGNTIYF
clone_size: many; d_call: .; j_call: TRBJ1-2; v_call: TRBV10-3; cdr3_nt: TGTGCCACAGAAGCCGGGGATCTCAGTGGCTACACCTTC; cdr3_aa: CATEAGDLSGYTF
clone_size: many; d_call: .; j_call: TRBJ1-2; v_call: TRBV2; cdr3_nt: TGTGCCAGCAGTGAAGCGCCCATCAGGTCTTCTTATGGCTACACCTTC; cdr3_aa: CASSEAPIRSSYGYTF
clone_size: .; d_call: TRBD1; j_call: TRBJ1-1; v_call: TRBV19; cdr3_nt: TGTGCCAGTAGTAAACTTATGGGGACAGACGAAGCTTTCTTT; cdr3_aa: CASSKLMGTDEAFF
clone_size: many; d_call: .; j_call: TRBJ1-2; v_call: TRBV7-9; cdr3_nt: TGTGCCAGCAGCCGAAGGACAGATAACTATGGCTACACCTTC; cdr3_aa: CASSRRTDNYGYTF
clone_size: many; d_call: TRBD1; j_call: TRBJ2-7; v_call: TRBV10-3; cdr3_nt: TGTGCCACCACAGGGGTGGCCTACGAGCAGTACTTC; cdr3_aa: CATTGVAYEQYF
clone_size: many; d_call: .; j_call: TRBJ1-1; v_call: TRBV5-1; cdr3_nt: TGCGCCAGCAGCTTGGACAGGGATACTGAAGCTTTCTTT; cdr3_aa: CASSLDRDTEAFF